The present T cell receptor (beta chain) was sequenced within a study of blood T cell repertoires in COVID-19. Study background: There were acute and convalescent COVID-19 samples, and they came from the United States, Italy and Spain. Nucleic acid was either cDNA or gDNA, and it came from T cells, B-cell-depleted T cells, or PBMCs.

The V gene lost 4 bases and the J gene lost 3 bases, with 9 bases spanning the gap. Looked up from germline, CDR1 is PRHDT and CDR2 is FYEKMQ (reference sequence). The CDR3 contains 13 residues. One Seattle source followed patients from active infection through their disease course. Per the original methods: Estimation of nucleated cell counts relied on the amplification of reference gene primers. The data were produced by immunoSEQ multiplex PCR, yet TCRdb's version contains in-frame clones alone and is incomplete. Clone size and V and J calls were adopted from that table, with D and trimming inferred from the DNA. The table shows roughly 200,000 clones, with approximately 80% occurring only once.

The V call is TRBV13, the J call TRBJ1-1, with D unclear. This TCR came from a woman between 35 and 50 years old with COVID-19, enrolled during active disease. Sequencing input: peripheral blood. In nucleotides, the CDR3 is TGTGCCAGCAGCTCCTCCTACGACACTGAAGCTTTCTTT. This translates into CASSSSYDTEAFF.